This T cell receptor (beta chain) was found in a study of blood T cell repertoires in COVID-19. About the research overall: Sites across the United States, Italy and Spain contributed samples from acute and convalescent COVID-19. PBMCs, B-cell-depleted T cells, or T cells provided the cDNA or gDNA that made up the material.

This CDR3 contains 17 residues. CDR1 and CDR2 from the germline V gene are MDHEN and SYDVKM. The germline V and J ends were trimmed by 2 bases and 0 bases, with 13 bases remaining between them. Original handling: Amplification from reference gene primers served as the basis for estimated nucleated cell counts. Sequencing was performed with immunoSEQ multiplex PCR; in TCRdb, only in-frame clones are kept and a portion is missing. V, J and clone size derive from that table, while D and trimming were established from the DNA sequence. The sample carries roughly 59,000 clones, about 85% recorded once. This sequence originates from an elderly woman with acute or convalescent COVID-19. The sample taken for sequencing was peripheral blood. This rearrangement joins TRBV28 to TRBJ1-4; possible D gene TRBD1, 5 bases. In nucleotides, the CDR3 is TGTGCCAGCAGTTTACCAGGGCAGCTAGCAACTAATGAAAAACTGTTTTTT. It specifies CASSLPGQLATNEKLFF.